The 17 T cell receptor beta chains listed next were all sequenced from one sample in a study of siplizumab effects on memory and regulatory T cells. Generated by immunoSEQ multiplex PCR, the TCRdb table keeps only in-frame clones and is missing some. The table has approximately 9,700 clones, roughly 46% seen once; the top ten hold approximately 23%. The cells of the mixed lymphocyte reaction underwent a roughly 6-day coculture at 37°C. Their antigens are not known. Material for sequencing was CFSE-low (dividing) CD4+ T cells sorted from an allogeneic mixed lymphocyte reaction. The receptors derive from a human donor in good health; the cells came from an allogeneic mixed lymphocyte reaction.

Worth noting for this clone: Germline is not matched at one junction end, which may reflect a read error. The V gene is TRBV9, the J gene TRBJ2-7; D perhaps matches TRBD2 (5 bases). CDR3 length: 10 residues. Germline-derived CDR1 and CDR2 are SGDLS and YYNGEE. This CDR3 reads CASSLGFERF. Here the CDR3 DNA reads TGTGCCAGCAGCTTAGGGTTTGAGCGGTTC. The whole variable domain, filled in from reference TRBV9 and TRBJ2-7, reads DSGVTQTPKHLITATGQRVTLRCSPRSGDLSVYWYQQSLDQGLQFLIQYYNGEERAKGNILERFSAQQFPDLHSELNLSSLELGDSALYFCASSLGFERFGPGTRLTVT.

Here the CDR3 reads CASSLAGVQSEQFF. Here the CDR3 DNA reads TGTGCCAGCTCACTTGCTGGAGTTCAGAGTGAGCAGTTCTTC. The V and J genes are TRBV18 and TRBJ2-1; D uncertain. This CDR3 spans 14 amino acids. Trimming left V 4 bases short and J 9 bases short, with 16 bases between. Germline CDR1 KGHSH, CDR2 LQKENI.

V gene TRBV19 combines with J gene TRBJ1-5; 7 bases are a match to TRBD1. The CDR3 length is 15 residues. CDR1 is LNHDA and CDR2 is SQIVND in the germline V gene (reference sequence). Germline trimming cut 7 bases from V and 0 bases from J; bases unmatched to any gene: 6. CDR3 region: CASTGGSDSNQPQHF. Written as DNA, the CDR3 is TGTGCCAGTACAGGGGGGAGCGATAGCAATCAGCCCCAGCATTTT.

The chain recombines TRBV5-1 with TRBJ2-1, with 11 bases identical to TRBD2. The junction had 1 base not matched to a gene; V was cut back by 3 bases and J by 2 bases. The CDR3 runs to 15 residues. The germline V gene encodes CDR1 SGHRS and CDR2 YFSETQ. For the CDR3, the DNA is TGCGCCAGCAGCTCGACTAGCGGGACCTACAATGAGCAGTTCTTC. Its translation is CASSSTSGTYNEQFF. The complete variable domain, with remaining parts taken from reference TRBV5-1 and TRBJ2-1, reads KAGVTQTPRYLIKTRGQQVTLSCSPISGHRSVSWYQQTPGQGLQFLFEYFSETQRNKGNFPGRFSGRQFSNSRSEMNVSTLELGDSALYLCASSSTSGTYNEQFFGPGTRLTVL.

This clone was recorded a few times. The V and J genes are TRBV5-4 and TRBJ1-5; D not certain. The CDR3 is 14 residues long. Trimming stripped 2 bases from V and 6 bases from J, with 12 bases between. Germline V lookup: CDR1 SGHNT, CDR2 YYREEE (reference sequence). CDR3 bases: TGTGCCAGCAGCTTCGGTGGGATAAGTCAGCCCCAGCATTTT. The encoded protein is CASSFGGISQPQHF.

This chain uses TRBV5-1 with TRBJ2-1; perhaps TRBD2 as D (6 bases). The CDR3 has 13 residues. Germline CDR1 is SGHRS and CDR2 is YFSETQ. The V end was cut by 4 bases, the J end by 8 bases, with 13 bases between. The CDR3, as DNA: TGCGCCAGCAGCCCGGGACTCACTTATGAGCAGTTCTTC. Protein product: CASSPGLTYEQFF.

V is TRBV7-2 and J is TRBJ1-2, with 9 bases aligning to TRBD1. Germline lookup yields CDR1 SGHTA and CDR2 FQGNSA. The CDR3 loop spans 14 amino acids. V shed 5 bases and J 7 bases; nucleotides not matched to a gene: 8. CDR3 nucleotide sequence: TGTGCCAGCAGCGTTAACAGGGGGCGGGGTGGCTACACCTTC. This sequence encodes CASSVNRGRGGYTF.

Of note for this clone: The same CDR3 also results from other DNA sequences found in this sample. This sequence joins TRBV27 and TRBJ1-5; a weak D match, TRBD1 (5 bases). Trimming shortened V by 6 bases and J by 1 base, and 13 bases separated the two germline ends. The germline gives CDR1 MNHEY, CDR2 SMNVEV (reference sequence). The CDR3 extends over 15 amino acids. CDR3: CASRRGHLSNQPQHF. The CDR3 region has the DNA TGTGCCAGCAGAAGAGGACACCTGAGCAATCAGCCCCAGCATTTT.

This clone was seen only a few times. V gene TRBV28 combines with J gene TRBJ1-2; 12 nucleotides match TRBD1. Germline loops: CDR1 MDHEN, CDR2 SYDVKM. V lost 8 bases to trimming and J lost 6 bases; unmatched junction nucleotides: 7. This CDR3 has 14 amino acids. The CDR3 coding sequence is TGTGCCAGCGGCGGGACAGGGGGCGCCAATGGCTACACCTTC. The encoded protein is CASGGTGGANGYTF.

By share of the sample, this clone is medium-sized (0.01 to 0.1%). The chain has TRBV11-2 and TRBJ2-7; 11 nucleotides match TRBD1. The CDR3 is 15 amino acids. In germline, CDR1 is SGHAT, CDR2 FQNNGV. J was trimmed by 5 bases and V by 5 bases; bases with no gene match: 8. The CDR3 here is CASSLDRGRINEQYF. DNA for the CDR3: TGTGCCAGCAGCCTGGACAGGGGGCGCATCAACGAGCAGTACTTC.

This chain uses TRBV11-1 with TRBJ2-1, with D perhaps being TRBD1 or TRBD2 (6 bases each). Germline V gives CDR1 SGHAT, CDR2 FQDESV (reference sequence). V lost 5 bases to trimming and J lost 1 base, with 12 bases between them. The CDR3 is 15 amino acids. CDR3 protein: CASSRKGGSYNEQFF. The CDR3 DNA reads as TGTGCCAGCAGCCGAAAGGGGGGTTCCTACAATGAGCAGTTCTTC. Filled out from reference TRBV11-1 and TRBJ2-1, the complete variable domain reads EAEVAQSPRYKITEKSQAVAFWCDPISGHATLYWYRQILGQGPELLVQFQDESVVDDSQLPKDRFSAERLKGVDSTLKIQPAELGDSAMYLCASSRKGGSYNEQFFGPGTRLTVL.

The chain combines TRBV19 with TRBJ2-5, with 7 bases lining up with TRBD1. Germline CDR1 and CDR2: LNHDA and SQIVND (reference sequence). With 5 bases clipped from V and 6 bases from J, the junction kept 3 bases outside the gene matches. This CDR3 contains 12 residues. CDR3 protein: CASSPDRQTQYF. CDR3 coding DNA: TGTGCCAGTAGTCCGGACAGGCAGACCCAGTACTTC.

This chain connects TRBV15 to TRBJ1-5; D gene ambiguous. V lost 2 bases and J 5 bases, leaving 10 bases between the germline ends. Per germline, CDR1 LNHNV and CDR2 YYDKDF (reference sequence). The CDR3 has 14 residues. The CDR3 loop reads CATSRQAAYQPQHF. The CDR3 DNA follows: TGTGCCACCAGCAGACAAGCCGCCTATCAGCCCCAGCATTTT.

The chain carries TRBV2 and TRBJ2-5; the match to TRBD1 covers 9 bases. The CDR3 runs to 12 residues. Germline V gene data show CDR1 as SNHLY and CDR2 as FYNNEI. The J segment lost 7 bases and the V segment lost 8 bases, leaving 5 bases of the junction unmatched. CDR3 in amino acids: CASGTGPVTQYF. DNA for the CDR3: TGTGCCAGCGGGACAGGGCCCGTGACCCAGTACTTC.

The rearrangement links TRBV30 to TRBJ2-1, with 11 bases lining up with TRBD2. The V gene's germline CDR1 is GTSNPN and CDR2 SVGIG (reference sequence). The CDR3 loop spans 15 amino acids. V was clipped by 2 bases and J by 6 bases; unmatched bases: 6. The CDR3: CAWSLLAGACNEQFF. CDR3 DNA: TGTGCCTGGAGTTTACTAGCGGGAGCCTGCAATGAGCAGTTCTTC.

The chain has TRBV6-5 and TRBJ1-1; 9 positions match TRBD1. This CDR3 is 14 amino acids long. CDR1 is MNHEY and CDR2 is SVGAGI in the germline V gene. V lost 7 bases to trimming and J lost 6 bases; unmatched junction nucleotides: 9. DNA for the CDR3: TGTGCCAGCAACGCCGGGACAGGGTCGGCTGAAGCTTTCTTT. Its translation is CASNAGTGSAEAFF.

This clone was detected only once. This sequence joins TRBV6-5 and TRBJ2-1, with D maybe TRBD2 (5 bases). The CDR3 is 14 residues long. CDR1 is MNHEY, CDR2 SVGAGI, per germline. Trimming took 0 bases from V and 5 from J, leaving 8 bases between them. The CDR3 sequence is CASSYSRADNEQFF. DNA for the CDR3: TGTGCCAGCAGTTACTCGAGGGCAGACAATGAGCAGTTCTTC.